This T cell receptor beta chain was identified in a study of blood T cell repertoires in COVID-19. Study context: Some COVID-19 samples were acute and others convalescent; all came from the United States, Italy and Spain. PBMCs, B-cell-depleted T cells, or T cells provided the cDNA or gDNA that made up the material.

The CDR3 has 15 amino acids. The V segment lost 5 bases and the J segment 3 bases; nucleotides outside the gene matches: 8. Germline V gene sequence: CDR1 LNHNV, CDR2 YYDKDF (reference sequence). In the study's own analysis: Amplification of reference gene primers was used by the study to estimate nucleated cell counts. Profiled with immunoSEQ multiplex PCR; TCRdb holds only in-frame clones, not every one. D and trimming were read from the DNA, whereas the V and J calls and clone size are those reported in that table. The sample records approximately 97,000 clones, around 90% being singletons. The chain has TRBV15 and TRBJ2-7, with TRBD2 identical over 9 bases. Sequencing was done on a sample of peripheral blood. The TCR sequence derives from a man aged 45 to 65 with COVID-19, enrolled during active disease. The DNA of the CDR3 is TGTGCCACCAGCCCAAGACTAGCGGATAACTACGAGCAGTACTTC. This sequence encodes CATSPRLADNYEQYF.